The T cell receptor beta chain under discussion was sequenced for a study of T-cell reconstitution after alpha-beta-depleted transplantation in children. Unique molecular identifiers were incorporated into the prepared TCRbeta library. A single record per CDR3 protein comes from TCRdb applying MiXCR to the PCR reads. This table holds roughly 590,000 distinct CDR3 sequences, around 17% found once. The sample holds a few counts of this clonotype. The germline CDR1 and CDR2 sequences are LGHNA and YSLEER. V was pared by 5 bases and J by 13 bases, with 11 bases of the junction left unmatched. This CDR3 is built from 14 residues.

The V and J genes are TRBV4-3 and TRBJ1-6; TRBD1 agrees at 7 bases. Sample: PBMCs from the stem cell graft donor, taken from the stem cell graft. The receptor was isolated from a human donor who donated a stem cell graft to a child with acute myeloid leukemia. CDR3 DNA: TGCGCCAGCAGCTCCAGGACAGGCTCAAGGCCCCTCCACTTT. Protein: CASSSRTGSRPLHF.